This T cell receptor beta chain was identified during a study of shared clonotypes between healthy human individuals. V gave up 4 bases and J gave up 6 bases; unmatched junction bases: 4. Germline values: CDR1 MNHEY, CDR2 SVGAGI. This CDR3 has 13 amino acids. This clone was seen a handful of times. As defined, naive CD8 cells were CD45RO-negative and positively selected for CCR7, with terminally differentiated effector memory CD45RA+ cells excluded. Clones were sequenced by immunoSEQ multiplex PCR, and TCRdb holds only the in-frame ones, with some missing. The sample includes some 2,100,000 clones, roughly 91% seen only once; the top ten take approximately 1.7%.

The rearrangement joins TRBV6-5 to TRBJ1-1; TRBD1 agrees at 8 bases. What was sequenced was naive CD8+ T cells from PBMCs. This receptor was taken from a man in his late teens or twenties in good health. Some clones in this sample may be carry-over from other donors' samples. CDR3 nucleotides: TGTGCCAGCAGTTTTCGACAGGGGCCTGAAGCTTTCTTT. Residues: CASSFRQGPEAFF.